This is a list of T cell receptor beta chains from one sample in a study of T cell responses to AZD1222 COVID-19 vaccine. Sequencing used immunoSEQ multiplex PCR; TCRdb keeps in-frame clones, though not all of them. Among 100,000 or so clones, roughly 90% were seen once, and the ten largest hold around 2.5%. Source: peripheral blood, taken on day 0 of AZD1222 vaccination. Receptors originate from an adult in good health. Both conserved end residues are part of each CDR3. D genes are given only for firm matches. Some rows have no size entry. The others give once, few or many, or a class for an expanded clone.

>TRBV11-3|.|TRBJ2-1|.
CASSLAHLREQFF
TGTGCCAGCAGCCTGGCCCACCTGCGGGAGCAGTTCTTC
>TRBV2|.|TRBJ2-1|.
CASRQNNEQFF
TGTGCCAGCAGGCAGAACAATGAGCAGTTCTTC
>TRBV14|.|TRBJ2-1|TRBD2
CASSQDRLAGGLNEQFF
TGTGCCAGCAGCCAAGATAGGCTGGCGGGAGGGCTCAATGAGCAGTTCTTC
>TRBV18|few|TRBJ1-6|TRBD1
CASSPNRGGNSPLHF
TGTGCCAGCTCACCTAACAGGGGCGGTAATTCACCCCTCCACTTT
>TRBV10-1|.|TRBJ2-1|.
CASSESTRGIYNEQFF
TGCGCCAGCAGTGAGTCGACCAGGGGCATATACAATGAGCAGTTCTTC
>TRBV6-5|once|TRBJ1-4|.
CASSFRDLANEKLFF
TGTGCCAGCAGTTTCCGGGACCTGGCTAATGAAAAACTGTTTTTT
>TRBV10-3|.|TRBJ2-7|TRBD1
CAISDTGIRGQSFYEQYF
TGTGCCATCAGCGACACGGGCATCCGGGGACAGAGCTTTTACGAGCAGTACTTC
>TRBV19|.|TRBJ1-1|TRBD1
CASSTQPDREGQRNTEAFF
TGTGCCAGTAGTACCCAACCGGACAGGGAGGGACAGAGGAACACTGAAGCTTTCTTT
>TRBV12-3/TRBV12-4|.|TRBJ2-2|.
CASRVQGPGELFF
TGTGCCAGCAGGGTCCAGGGGCCCGGGGAGCTGTTTTTT
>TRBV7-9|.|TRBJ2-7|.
CASSSPYRVSYEQYF
TGTGCCAGCAGCTCCCCATACAGGGTCTCCTACGAGCAGTACTTC
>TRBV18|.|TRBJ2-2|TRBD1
CASSLKGQTNTGELFF
TGTGCCAGCTCACTTAAGGGACAGACGAACACCGGGGAGCTGTTTTTT
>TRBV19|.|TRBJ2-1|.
CASSIASEQFF
TGTGCCAGTAGTATCGCAAGTGAGCAGTTCTTC
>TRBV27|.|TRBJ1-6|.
CASSLHGIGSYNSPLHF
TGTGCCAGCAGTTTACACGGGATCGGTTCCTATAATTCACCCCTCCACTTT
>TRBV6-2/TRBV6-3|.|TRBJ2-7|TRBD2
CASSITGDAGLGSYEQYF
TGTGCCAGCAGTATTACCGGGGACGCGGGACTAGGGTCCTACGAGCAGTACTTC
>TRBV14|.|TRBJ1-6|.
CASSQGAGNSPLHF
TGTGCCAGCAGCCAGGGGGCTGGTAATTCACCCCTCCACTTT
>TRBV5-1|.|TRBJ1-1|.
CASNPAGGYTEAFF
TGCGCCAGCAACCCCGCTGGGGGCTACACTGAAGCTTTCTTT
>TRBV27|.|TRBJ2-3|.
CASTGGLTDTQYF
TGTGCCAGCACTGGCGGACTCACAGATACGCAGTATTTT
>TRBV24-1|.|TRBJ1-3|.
CATSDGNTIYF
TGTGCCACCTCAGATGGAAACACCATATATTTT
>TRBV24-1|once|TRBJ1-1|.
CATSDFRRAEAFF
TGTGCCACCAGTGATTTCCGCAGGGCTGAAGCTTTCTTT
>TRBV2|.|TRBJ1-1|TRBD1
CASSRQGEVEAFF
TGTGCCAGCAGTCGACAGGGGGAGGTTGAAGCTTTCTTT
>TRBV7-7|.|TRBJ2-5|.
CASSPSRALQETQYF
TGTGCTAGCAGCCCTTCGCGAGCGCTCCAAGAGACCCAGTACTTC
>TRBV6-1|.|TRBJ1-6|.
CASSGRLPALHF
TGTGCCAGCAGTGGAAGACTGCCGGCCCTCCACTTT
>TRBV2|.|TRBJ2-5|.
CASSGEFIGEETQYF
TGTGCCAGCAGTGGAGAGTTTATTGGGGAAGAGACCCAGTACTTC
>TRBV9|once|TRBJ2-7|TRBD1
CASIFPGGDGKKSYEQYF
TGTGCCAGCATCTTTCCAGGGGGCGACGGGAAGAAGTCCTACGAGCAGTACTTC
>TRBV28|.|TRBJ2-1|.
CASSLSGRTGEQFF
TGTGCCAGCAGTTTAAGTGGTAGAACGGGTGAGCAGTTCTTC
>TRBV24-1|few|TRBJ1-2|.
CATSDEGYYGYTF
TGTGCCACCAGTGATGAGGGGTACTATGGCTACACCTTC